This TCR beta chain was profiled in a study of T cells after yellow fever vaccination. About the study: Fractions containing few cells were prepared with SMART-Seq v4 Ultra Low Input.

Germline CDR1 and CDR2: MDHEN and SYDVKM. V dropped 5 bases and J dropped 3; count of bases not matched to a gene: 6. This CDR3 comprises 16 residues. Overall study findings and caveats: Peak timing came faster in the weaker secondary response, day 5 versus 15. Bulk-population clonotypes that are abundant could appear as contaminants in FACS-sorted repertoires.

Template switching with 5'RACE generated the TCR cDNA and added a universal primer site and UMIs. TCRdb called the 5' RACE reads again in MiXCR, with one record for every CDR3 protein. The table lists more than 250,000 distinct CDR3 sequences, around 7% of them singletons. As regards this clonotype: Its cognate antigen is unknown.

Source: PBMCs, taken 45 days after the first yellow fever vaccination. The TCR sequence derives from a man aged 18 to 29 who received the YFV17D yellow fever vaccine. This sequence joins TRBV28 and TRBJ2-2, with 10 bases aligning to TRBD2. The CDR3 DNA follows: TGTGCCAGCAGTCTAGGACTAGCGGCTTACACCGGGGAGCTGTTTTTT. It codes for CASSLGLAAYTGELFF.